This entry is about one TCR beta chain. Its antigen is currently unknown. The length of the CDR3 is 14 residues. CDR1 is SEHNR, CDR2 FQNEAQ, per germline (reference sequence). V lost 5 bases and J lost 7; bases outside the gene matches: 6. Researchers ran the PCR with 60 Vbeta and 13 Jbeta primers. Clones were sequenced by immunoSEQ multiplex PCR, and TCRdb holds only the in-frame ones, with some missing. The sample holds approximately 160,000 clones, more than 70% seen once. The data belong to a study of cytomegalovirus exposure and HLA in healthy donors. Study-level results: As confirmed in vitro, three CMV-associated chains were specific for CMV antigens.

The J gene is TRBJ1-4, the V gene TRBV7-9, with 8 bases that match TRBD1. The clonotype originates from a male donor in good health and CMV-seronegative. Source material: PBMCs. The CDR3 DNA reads TGTGCCAGCAGCGCAGGGGGCGCCGGTGAAAAACTGTTTTTT. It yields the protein CASSAGGAGEKLFF.